The rows below give T cell receptor beta chains drawn from one sample of a study of neurological immune-mediated disorders. TCRdb reanalysed the 5' RACE reads using MiXCR and keeps one entry per CDR3 protein. The table includes 65,000 to 85,000 distinct CDR3 sequences, 2.5% to 4% detected once. The material sequenced was PBMCs. The receptors were sampled from a woman in her forties or fifties with multiple sclerosis. CDR3s include the opening cysteine and the closing phenylalanine or tryptophan. Fields, in order: V gene, D gene, CDR3 length, J gene, clone size, CDR3 protein, CDR3 DNA. D genes are given only for firm matches. Clone size appears in some rows only: once, few, many, or a class for an expanded clone.

V gene: TRBV5-8; D gene: .; CDR3 length: 14; J gene: TRBJ1-6; clone size: many; CDR3 protein: CASSLFDANSPLHF; CDR3 DNA: TGTGCCAGCAGCTTGTTCGATGCGAATTCACCCCTCCACTTT
V gene: TRBV27; D gene: .; CDR3 length: 13; J gene: TRBJ1-5; clone size: many; CDR3 protein: CASSLNWVQPQHF; CDR3 DNA: TGTGCCAGCAGTTTAAATTGGGTTCAGCCCCAGCATTTT
V gene: TRBV4-3; D gene: TRBD1; CDR3 length: 14; J gene: TRBJ1-1; clone size: many; CDR3 protein: CASGRGQGNTEAFF; CDR3 DNA: TGCGCCAGCGGGCGGGGACAGGGGAACACTGAAGCTTTCTTT
V gene: TRBV20-1; D gene: .; CDR3 length: 11; J gene: TRBJ1-2; clone size: many; CDR3 protein: CSMTTDYGYTF; CDR3 DNA: TGCAGCATGACCACAGACTATGGCTACACCTTC
V gene: TRBV6-1; D gene: .; CDR3 length: 14; J gene: TRBJ2-3; clone size: many; CDR3 protein: CASSESQNRDTQYF; CDR3 DNA: TGTGCCAGCAGTGAGTCCCAAAATCGAGATACGCAGTATTTT
V gene: TRBV10-3; D gene: .; CDR3 length: 13; J gene: TRBJ1-5; clone size: many; CDR3 protein: CAISAGVGQPQHF; CDR3 DNA: TGTGCCATCAGTGCAGGGGTCGGACAGCCCCAGCATTTT
V gene: TRBV9; D gene: TRBD1; CDR3 length: 15; J gene: TRBJ1-4; clone size: many; CDR3 protein: CASSVAGGDNEKLFF; CDR3 DNA: TGTGCCAGCAGCGTAGCAGGGGGCGATAATGAAAAACTGTTTTTT
V gene: TRBV5-1; D gene: .; CDR3 length: 12; J gene: TRBJ2-7; clone size: many; CDR3 protein: CASSSSSYEQYF; CDR3 DNA: TGCGCCAGCAGCTCAAGTAGCTACGAGCAGTACTTC
V gene: TRBV5-5; D gene: TRBD1; CDR3 length: 15; J gene: TRBJ1-5; clone size: many; CDR3 protein: CASSSGTGGYQPQHF; CDR3 DNA: TGTGCCAGCAGCTCAGGGACAGGGGGTTATCAGCCCCAGCATTTT
V gene: TRBV4-2; D gene: .; CDR3 length: 15; J gene: TRBJ2-3; clone size: many; CDR3 protein: CASSQDFGRIAAQYF; CDR3 DNA: TGTGCCAGCAGCCAAGATTTCGGTCGGATTGCGGCGCAGTATTTT
V gene: TRBV5-5; D gene: TRBD2; CDR3 length: 14; J gene: TRBJ2-3; clone size: many; CDR3 protein: CASSSSGRSDTQYF; CDR3 DNA: TGTGCCAGCAGCTCCAGCGGGAGATCAGATACGCAGTATTTT
V gene: TRBV20-1; D gene: .; CDR3 length: 15; J gene: TRBJ2-7; clone size: many; CDR3 protein: CSARDRTSGYYEQYF; CDR3 DNA: TGCAGTGCTAGAGATCGAACCAGCGGATACTACGAGCAGTACTTC
V gene: TRBV29-1; D gene: TRBD1; CDR3 length: 14; J gene: TRBJ2-7; clone size: many; CDR3 protein: CSVDGTEGPYEQYF; CDR3 DNA: TGCAGCGTTGATGGGACAGAGGGCCCCTACGAGCAGTACTTC
V gene: TRBV6-5; D gene: TRBD2; CDR3 length: 17; J gene: TRBJ2-5; clone size: many; CDR3 protein: CATRQTPAGGLQETQYF; CDR3 DNA: TGTGCCACAAGACAGACCCCGGCGGGGGGCTTACAAGAGACCCAGTACTTC
V gene: TRBV6-2/TRBV6-3; D gene: .; CDR3 length: 14; J gene: TRBJ2-1; clone size: many; CDR3 protein: CASSKGKDYNEQFF; CDR3 DNA: TGTGCCAGCAGTAAGGGAAAAGATTACAATGAGCAGTTCTTC
V gene: TRBV7-9; D gene: TRBD2; CDR3 length: 16; J gene: TRBJ2-7; clone size: many; CDR3 protein: CASSLERGRADYEQYF; CDR3 DNA: TGTGCCAGCAGCTTAGAACGCGGGAGGGCCGATTACGAGCAGTACTTC
V gene: TRBV2; D gene: .; CDR3 length: 13; J gene: TRBJ1-6; clone size: many; CDR3 protein: CASSLGPLTPLHF; CDR3 DNA: TGTGCCAGCAGTCTTGGGCCCCTGACGCCCCTCCACTTT
V gene: TRBV3-1; D gene: TRBD2; CDR3 length: 18; J gene: TRBJ2-1; clone size: many; CDR3 protein: CASSQDKRTSGKYNEQFF; CDR3 DNA: TGTGCCAGCAGCCAAGATAAGCGGACTAGCGGGAAGTACAATGAGCAGTTCTTC
V gene: TRBV20-1; D gene: .; CDR3 length: 14; J gene: TRBJ1-1; clone size: many; CDR3 protein: CSAGRGRWDTEAFF; CDR3 DNA: TGCAGTGCAGGCAGGGGAAGGTGGGACACTGAAGCTTTCTTT
V gene: TRBV20-1; D gene: .; CDR3 length: 15; J gene: TRBJ2-5; clone size: many; CDR3 protein: CSARDRKTTQETQYF; CDR3 DNA: TGCAGTGCTAGGGACAGAAAGACTACCCAAGAGACCCAGTACTTC
V gene: TRBV27; D gene: .; CDR3 length: 13; J gene: TRBJ1-1; clone size: many; CDR3 protein: CASSSAGGTEAFF; CDR3 DNA: TGTGCCAGCAGTTCGGCGGGAGGCACTGAAGCTTTCTTT
V gene: TRBV20-1; D gene: .; CDR3 length: 14; J gene: TRBJ2-1; clone size: many; CDR3 protein: CSAELARGYNEQFF; CDR3 DNA: TGCAGTGCTGAACTAGCTCGGGGGTACAATGAGCAGTTCTTC
V gene: TRBV5-1; D gene: .; CDR3 length: 13; J gene: TRBJ2-4; clone size: .; CDR3 protein: CASSRDDKNIQYF; CDR3 DNA: TGCGCCAGCAGCCGGGACGACAAAAACATTCAGTACTTC
V gene: TRBV11-2; D gene: .; CDR3 length: 11; J gene: TRBJ2-2; clone size: many; CDR3 protein: CASRWAGELFF; CDR3 DNA: TGTGCCAGCAGATGGGCCGGGGAGCTGTTTTTT
V gene: TRBV10-3; D gene: TRBD1; CDR3 length: 15; J gene: TRBJ1-1; clone size: many; CDR3 protein: CAISESGQGITEAFF; CDR3 DNA: TGTGCCATCAGTGAGTCGGGACAGGGGATAACTGAAGCTTTCTTT
V gene: TRBV5-1; D gene: .; CDR3 length: 15; J gene: TRBJ2-7; clone size: many; CDR3 protein: CASSLADSSRAGQYF; CDR3 DNA: TGCGCCAGCAGCTTGGCCGACAGTTCCCGCGCCGGGCAGTACTTC
V gene: TRBV20-1; D gene: TRBD1; CDR3 length: 15; J gene: TRBJ1-4; clone size: many; CDR3 protein: CSALTSGTGGEKLFF; CDR3 DNA: TGCAGTGCCTTAACTTCCGGGACAGGGGGTGAAAAACTGTTTTTT
V gene: TRBV18; D gene: .; CDR3 length: 16; J gene: TRBJ2-7; clone size: many; CDR3 protein: CASSPVDPRGSYEQYF; CDR3 DNA: TGTGCCAGCTCACCGGTAGACCCTAGGGGATCCTACGAGCAGTACTTC
V gene: TRBV7-2; D gene: TRBD2; CDR3 length: 13; J gene: TRBJ2-5; clone size: many; CDR3 protein: CASSLGLAGTQYF; CDR3 DNA: TGTGCCAGCAGCCTGGGACTAGCGGGGACCCAGTACTTC
V gene: TRBV20-1; D gene: TRBD2; CDR3 length: 14; J gene: TRBJ2-7; clone size: many; CDR3 protein: CSAQSSGTSYEQYF; CDR3 DNA: TGCAGTGCTCAAAGTAGCGGGACCTCCTACGAGCAGTACTTC
V gene: TRBV5-1; D gene: TRBD2; CDR3 length: 15; J gene: TRBJ2-3; clone size: many; CDR3 protein: CASSSLAGDTDTQYF; CDR3 DNA: TGCGCCAGCAGCTCCCTAGCGGGAGACACAGATACGCAGTATTTT
V gene: TRBV6-2/TRBV6-3; D gene: TRBD1; CDR3 length: 13; J gene: TRBJ1-2; clone size: many; CDR3 protein: CASSAGQNYGYTF; CDR3 DNA: TGTGCCAGCAGTGCGGGACAGAACTATGGCTACACCTTC
V gene: TRBV27; D gene: TRBD1; CDR3 length: 14; J gene: TRBJ1-6; clone size: many; CDR3 protein: CASSTGTGNSPLHF; CDR3 DNA: TGTGCCAGCAGTACCGGGACAGGGAATTCACCCCTCCACTTT
V gene: TRBV10-3; D gene: .; CDR3 length: 16; J gene: TRBJ2-6; clone size: once; CDR3 protein: CAISESRASGANVLTF; CDR3 DNA: TGTGCCATCAGTGAGTCGAGGGCCTCTGGGGCCAACGTCCTGACTTTC
V gene: TRBV3-1; D gene: .; CDR3 length: 15; J gene: TRBJ2-7; clone size: many; CDR3 protein: CASSQGGTGAYEQYF; CDR3 DNA: TGTGCCAGCAGCCAAGGGGGAACTGGAGCCTACGAGCAGTACTTC
V gene: TRBV18; D gene: TRBD1; CDR3 length: 16; J gene: TRBJ2-7; clone size: .; CDR3 protein: CASSPRAGQGVEEQYF; CDR3 DNA: TGTGCCAGCTCACCTCGTGCTGGACAGGGGGTGGAAGAGCAGTACTTC
V gene: TRBV5-1; D gene: .; CDR3 length: 14; J gene: TRBJ2-7; clone size: many; CDR3 protein: CASSLATSGHEQYF; CDR3 DNA: TGCGCCAGCAGCTTAGCGACCTCTGGACACGAGCAGTACTTC